The clone carrying this TCR beta chain was detected a few times. This specimen comes from a study of blood T cells in healthy people across ages. Primers used in a second PCR of about 7 to 12 cycles were a sample-barcoded 5' primer and a J-beta primer mix. In TCRdb, the 5' RACE reads were re-called with MiXCR into one record per CDR3 protein. The sample lists about 1.8 million distinct CDR3 sequences, 49% occurring once. Specimen: blood. The sequence came from a woman in her thirties or forties in good health.

The CDR3 region is CSARDGRGETQYF. DNA for the CDR3: TGCAGTGCTAGAGATGGAAGGGGAGAGACCCAGTACTTC. The genes are TRBV20-1 and TRBJ2-5; tentative D call: TRBD1 (5 bases). V gave up 0 bases and J gave up 4 bases, with 9 bases separating them. CDR3 length equals 13 residues. The germline gives CDR1 DFQATT, CDR2 SNEGSKA (reference sequence).